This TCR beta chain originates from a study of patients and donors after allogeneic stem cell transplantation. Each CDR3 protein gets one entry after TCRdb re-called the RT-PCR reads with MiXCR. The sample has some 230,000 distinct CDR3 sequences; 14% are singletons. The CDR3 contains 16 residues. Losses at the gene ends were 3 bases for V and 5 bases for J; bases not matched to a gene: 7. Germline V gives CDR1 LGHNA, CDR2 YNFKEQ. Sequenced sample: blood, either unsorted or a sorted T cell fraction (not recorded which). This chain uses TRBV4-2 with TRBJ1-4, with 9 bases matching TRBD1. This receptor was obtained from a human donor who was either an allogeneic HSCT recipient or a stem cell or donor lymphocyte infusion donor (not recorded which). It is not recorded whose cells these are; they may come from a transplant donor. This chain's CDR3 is CASSQTPGQGNEKLFF. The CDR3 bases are TGTGCCAGCAGCCAGACTCCGGGACAGGGCAATGAAAAACTGTTTTTT.